This T cell receptor (beta chain) stems from a study of CD8 T cells in ankylosing spondylitis. The study, taken as a whole, reports: Within peripheral blood, clones linked to disease were CD8+ and relatively rare. It was reported that disease-linked clones were significantly enriched in matched ankylosing spondylitis synovial fluid. It appeared that ankylosing spondylitis blood was characterized by a TCR beta motif of under ten highly homologous variants.

This CDR3 spans 14 amino acids. The V end was cut by 4 bases, the J end by 4 bases, with 11 bases between. Germline CDR1 reads SGHRS; CDR2 reads YFSETQ. This clonotype was counted only a few times. Its cognate antigen is unknown. Researchers built TCR beta libraries using quantitative 5'-RACE with molecular barcodes. TCRdb analysed the 5' RACE reads with MiXCR anew, one entry per CDR3 protein. The table records roughly 670,000 distinct CDR3 sequences, 15% to 20% of them present only once. The chain combines TRBV5-1 with TRBJ2-2, with TRBD2 as a possible D gene (6 bases). This receptor was obtained from a male donor with ankylosing spondylitis. The specimen was blood, either unsorted or a sorted T cell fraction (not recorded which). CDR3 nucleotides: TGCGCCAGCAGCGAGACTAGGCTCACCGGGGAGCTGTTTTTT. Amino acid sequence: CASSETRLTGELFF. The whole variable domain, filled in from reference TRBV5-1 and TRBJ2-2, reads KAGVTQTPRYLIKTRGQQVTLSCSPISGHRSVSWYQQTPGQGLQFLFEYFSETQRNKGNFPGRFSGRQFSNSRSEMNVSTLELGDSALYLCASSETRLTGELFFGEGSRLTVL.